Below, 26 T cell receptor beta chains from the same sample are listed, as sequenced in a study of regulatory T cells in long-lasting Graves disease (dated by TCRdb to about 2021). Interpreted using the paper, the time point label stands for: newly diagnosed GD, antithyroid drugs for less than 3 months. For both TCR sequencing and RNA sequencing, RNA was extracted from PBMCs in TRIzol. The method was multiplex PCR. Sequenced on an Illumina HiSeq 4000. To build TCR beta libraries, CDR3 regions were amplified by Arm-PCR using iRepertoire HTBI primers. TCRdb reran the public reads through fastp at Q25 and MiXCR, keeping productive beta chains. All rows with the same CDR3 protein become a single entry with the most common DNA and genes. The sample records 530,000 or so distinct CDR3 sequences, roughly 13% of which are singletons. The ten largest clones add up to roughly 9.7% of the sample. This same sample was also part of a study on T cells in Graves' hyperthyroidism and ophthalmopathy.

The sample here was peripheral blood mononuclear cells (PBMCs), taken at new diagnosis, from a patient treated with antithyroid drugs. These receptors were collected from a man aged 25-45 years with Graves disease. Donor details come from another sample of the same person, matched by shared clones.

Many counts were recorded for this clonotype. The chain recombines TRBV18 with TRBJ2-7; TRBD1 agrees at 7 bases. CDR3 size: 13 residues. V was pared by 8 bases and J by 3 bases, with 7 bases of the junction left unmatched. Germline loops: CDR1 KGHSH, CDR2 LQKENI. The CDR3 DNA is TGTGCCAGCGCCCCGGGACAGATCTACGAGCAGTACTTC. This sequence encodes CASAPGQIYEQYF.

There are many counts of this clonotype. The rearrangement uses TRBV15 and TRBJ2-2, with 12 bases lining up with TRBD2. This CDR3 has 16 amino acids. Germline loops: CDR1 LNHNV, CDR2 YYDKDF (reference sequence). Trimming removed 4 bases from V and 6 bases from J; junction bases left unmatched: 6. CDR3 DNA sequence: TGTGCCACCAGCAAGGGTACTAGCGGGAGGTCCGGGGAGCTGTTTTTT. Encoded protein: CATSKGTSGRSGELFF. The variable domain in full, completed from reference TRBV15 and TRBJ2-2, reads DAMVIQNPRYQVTQFGKPVTLSCSQTLNHNVMYWYQQKSSQAPKLLFHYYDKDFNNEADTPDNFQSRRPNTSFCFLDIRSPGLGDTAMYLCATSKGTSGRSGELFFGEGSRLTVL.

This clonotype was counted ten times or more. The rearrangement links TRBV27 to TRBJ1-6; no clear D. Trimming pared 5 bases from V and 5 bases from J, leaving 7 bases between. This CDR3 comprises 13 residues. Germline values: CDR1 MNHEY, CDR2 SMNVEV (reference sequence). The DNA for the CDR3 is TGTGCCAGCAGTCAAACGAATAATTCACCCCTCCACTTT. This sequence encodes CASSQTNNSPLHF.

This clonotype was seen ten or more times. This chain joins TRBV6-1 and TRBJ1-1; D gene ambiguous. The CDR3 contains 13 residues. In germline, CDR1 is MNHNS, CDR2 SASEGT. The germline V and J ends were trimmed by 0 bases and 5 bases, with 7 bases remaining between them. As DNA, the CDR3 is TGTGCCAGCAGTGAAGCCGATCTGACTGAAGCTTTCTTT. It codes for CASSEADLTEAFF.

Only a few counts were recorded for this clonotype. This chain connects TRBV2 to TRBJ2-2; 8 bases map to TRBD1. Germline CDR1 and CDR2: SNHLY and FYNNEI. V gave up 6 bases and J gave up 1 base; unmatched junction bases: 7. The CDR3 length is 16 residues. This CDR3 is CASSSGQGRNTGELFF. CDR3 bases: TGTGCCAGCAGCAGCGGACAGGGAAGGAACACCGGGGAGCTGTTTTTT.

There are many counts of this clonotype. This sequence joins TRBV29-1 and TRBJ2-5; TRBD1 aligns across 9 bases. The V and J ends lost 7 bases and 2 bases, in that order; junction bases with no gene match: 2. Germline assignment: CDR1 SQVTM and CDR2 ANQGSEA. This CDR3 contains 12 residues. CDR3 region: CSGGQGQETQYF. The CDR3 DNA sequence: TGCAGCGGCGGACAGGGGCAAGAGACCCAGTACTTC.

This clonotype appeared once. Possible read error: a much larger clone is one base away. This likely comes from a read error, as the CDR3 has no conserved phenylalanine or tryptophan at its end. The rearrangement links TRBV7-9 to TRBJ2-5, with D possibly called TRBD1 or TRBD2 (5 bases each). The CDR3 totals 15 residues. V gave up 5 bases and J gave up 5 bases, with 18 bases separating them. Germline lookup yields CDR1 SEHNR and CDR2 FQNEAQ (reference sequence). CDR3 protein: CASSPARGSWETQYS. Here the CDR3 DNA reads TGTGCCAGCAGCCCCGCGAGGGGATCCTGGGAGACCCAGTACTCC.

This clonotype has a count of ten or more. The junction departs from germline at one end; a sequencing error may be responsible. The rearrangement links TRBV13 to TRBJ2-1, with TRBD2 matching over 12 bases. Germline V gene data show CDR1 as PRHDT and CDR2 as FYEKMQ (reference sequence). The CDR3 contains 15 residues. The CDR3 nucleotides read TGTGCCAGCAGCTCCGGACTAGCGGGAACCAATCAGCAGTTCTTC. It specifies CASSSGLAGTNQQFF.

The rearrangement joins TRBV30 to TRBJ2-3, with a weak D call TRBD2 (6 bases). The CDR3 is 15 residues long. Germline V gives CDR1 GTSNPN, CDR2 SVGIG (reference sequence). The V end was cut by 1 base, the J end by 5 bases, with 16 bases between. CDR3 residues: CAWSGSGGIGDTQYF. CDR3 coding DNA: TGTGCCTGGAGTGGGAGTGGCGGGATAGGAGATACGCAGTATTTT.

There are many counts of this clonotype. The chain is built from TRBV2 and TRBJ2-5; D call uncertain. This CDR3 region has 11 residues. V shed 6 bases and J shed 1 base, with 3 bases lying between them. Germline V gene sequence: CDR1 SNHLY, CDR2 FYNNEI. The CDR3 region is CASRLQETQYF. The CDR3, as DNA: TGTGCCAGCAGACTCCAAGAGACCCAGTACTTC.

There are a few counts of this clonotype. This chain uses TRBV18 with TRBJ2-7, with 8 bases fitting TRBD2. There are 15 residues in the CDR3. V trimming: 3 bases; J trimming: 2 bases; junction bases outside the gene matches: 6. Germline V gene lookup returns CDR1 KGHSH and CDR2 LQKENI. In nucleotides, the CDR3 is TGTGCCAGCTCACCCGGGAGCGGGAGACCCTACGAGCAGTACTTC. It yields the protein CASSPGSGRPYEQYF.

In DNA, the CDR3 is TGTGCCACCAGTGATCTAGCCTCGAGCTCCTACAATGAGCAGTTCTTC. This codes for CATSDLASSSYNEQFF. J is TRBJ2-1 and V is TRBV24-1; tentative D call: TRBD2 (5 bases). The CDR3 runs 16 residues. Trimming left V 3 bases short and J 0 bases short, with 11 bases between. Germline-derived CDR1 and CDR2 are KGHDR and SFDVKD.

This clonotype was picked up many times. V and J are TRBV29-1 and TRBJ2-7; TRBD2 might be the D (6 bases). The CDR3 has 15 amino acids. CDR1 and CDR2 from the germline V gene are SQVTM and ANQGSEA. V was cut by 3 bases and J by 2 bases, with 17 bases left in between. The CDR3 DNA reads TGCAGCGTTGAGAGTGGAGTGGCGGGACCCTACGAGCAGTACTTC. Protein sequence: CSVESGVAGPYEQYF.

This rearrangement joins TRBV5-5 to TRBJ1-1; TRBD1 aligns across 7 bases. V trimming: 8 bases; J trimming: 5 bases; junction bases outside the gene matches: 12. The CDR3 is 14 amino acids. From germline, CDR1 is SGHKS and CDR2 YYEKEE (reference sequence). The CDR3 protein is CASNPLDRWTEAFF. In DNA form, the CDR3 reads TGTGCCAGTAATCCCCTGGACAGGTGGACTGAAGCTTTCTTT.

This clonotype turned up a few times. The rearrangement links TRBV18 to TRBJ2-7; 14 bases match TRBD2. V trimming: 3 bases; J trimming: 6 bases; junction bases outside the gene matches: 7. CDR3 size: 16 residues. Looked up from germline, CDR1 is KGHSH and CDR2 is LQKENI. CDR3 in DNA: TGTGCCAGCTCACCGTCGACTAGCGGGAGGGGAGGCGAGCAGTACTTC. It encodes CASSPSTSGRGGEQYF.

This clonotype occurred many times. This chain joins TRBV27 and TRBJ2-7; TRBD1 or TRBD2 may be the D gene (5 bases each). Per germline, CDR1 MNHEY and CDR2 SMNVEV (reference sequence). Trimming took off 6 bases at V and 4 bases at J, with 22 bases between the two ends. The length of the CDR3 is 16 residues. The CDR3, as DNA: TGTGCCAGCAGCCCCCGGGGACCGCCTGTTTTATACGAGCAGTACTTC. This codes for CASSPRGPPVLYEQYF.

This clonotype was seen more than once but under ten times. CDR3 bases: TGCGCCAGTGGGCTGGGTGCGGGCACTGAAGCTTTCTTT. Translating it yields CASGLGAGTEAFF. This chain connects TRBV10-2 to TRBJ1-1; D is ambiguous. The germline V and J ends were trimmed by 9 bases and 4 bases, with 15 bases remaining between them. The CDR3 sequence is 13 residues long. The germline CDR1 and CDR2 sequences are WSHSY and SAAADI.

V usage is TRBV10-3 and J usage is TRBJ2-7; D call uncertain. Germline V gene sequence: CDR1 ENHRY, CDR2 SYGVKD. Trimming stripped 1 base from V and 9 bases from J, with 7 bases between. The CDR3 consists of 11 residues. The CDR3 region has the DNA TGTGCCATCAGTGAGTTAAGGTGGCAGTACTTC. It specifies CAISELRWQYF.

This clonotype showed up many times. The chain uses TRBV12-3 or TRBV12-4 and TRBJ1-4; no reliable D call. CDR3 size: 14 residues. Trimming removed 1 base from V and 12 bases from J, with 15 bases in between. The CDR3 sequence is CASSLVGSPSELFF. CDR3 DNA: TGTGCCAGCAGTTTAGTTGGCAGCCCCTCGGAACTGTTTTTT.

This clonotype was counted ten times or more. This chain connects TRBV7-8 to TRBJ2-1; no clear D. Trimming took off 1 base at V and 7 bases at J, with 8 bases between the two ends. The CDR3 runs to 13 residues. Germline V gene sequence: CDR1 SGHVS, CDR2 FQNEAQ. Here the CDR3 reads CASSLGFGNEQFF. Here the CDR3 DNA reads TGTGCCAGCAGCTTAGGTTTCGGTAATGAGCAGTTCTTC.

V is TRBV20-1 and J is TRBJ1-4, with D possibly TRBD1 on 5 matching bases. The V end lost 6 bases, the J end lost 5 bases, and 13 bases lay between the germline ends. The CDR3 has 13 residues. Germline CDR1 is DFQATT and CDR2 is SNEGSKA (reference sequence). CDR3 amino acids: CSALQGLNEKLFF. The CDR3 nucleotides are TGCAGTGCCCTTCAGGGCTTAAATGAAAAACTGTTTTTT.

This clonotype was observed many times. J is TRBJ2-7 and V is TRBV5-6; 10 positions match TRBD1. CDR3 length: 14 residues. CDR1 and CDR2 from the germline V gene are SGHDT and YYEEEE. V lost 5 bases, J lost 2 bases, and 4 bases stayed unmatched. CDR3 sequence: CASSVGQGAYEQYF. CDR3 DNA sequence: TGTGCCAGCAGTGTCGGACAGGGGGCCTACGAGCAGTACTTC.

The genes are TRBV5-1 and TRBJ2-7; tentatively, D is TRBD2 (6 bases). V dropped 0 bases and J dropped 3 bases, with 10 bases sitting between them. CDR1 is SGHRS and CDR2 is YFSETQ in the germline V gene. This CDR3 is built from 14 residues. CDR3 bases: TGCGCCAGCAGCTTGGAACCGGGACTCTACGAGCAGTACTTC. It is translated as CASSLEPGLYEQYF.

The chain has TRBV12-3 or TRBV12-4 and TRBJ2-1; TRBD1 agrees at 9 bases. The length of the CDR3 is 16 residues. V shed 4 bases and J 4 bases; nucleotides not matched to a gene: 8. CDR3 DNA: TGTGCCAGCAGTTGGACAGGGGCGGGAGATTACAATGAGCAGTTCTTC. It codes for CASSWTGAGDYNEQFF.

This clonotype was picked up many times. V gene TRBV7-6 combines with J gene TRBJ2-1, with 16 bases identical to TRBD2. V was pared by 5 bases and J by 5 bases, with 6 bases of the junction left unmatched. This CDR3 contains 17 residues. Germline V gene data show CDR1 as SGHVS and CDR2 as FNYEAQ. CDR3 amino acids: CASSRGLAGGGNNEQFF. The DNA for the CDR3 is TGTGCCAGCAGCCGGGGACTAGCGGGAGGGGGGAACAATGAGCAGTTCTTC. Combining the CDR3 with reference TRBV7-6 and TRBJ2-1 gives the whole variable domain GAGVSQSPRYKVTKRGQDVALRCDPISGHVSLYWYRQALGQGPEFLTYFNYEAQQDKSGLPNDRFSAERPEGSISTLTIQRTEQRDSAMYRCASSRGLAGGGNNEQFFGPGTRLTVL.

This clonotype was picked up many times. The CDR3 is CASSPKAGLAGGTQYF. The CDR3 DNA is TGTGCCAGCAGCCCAAAAGCGGGACTAGCGGGAGGGACCCAGTACTTC. The genes are TRBV9 and TRBJ2-5; TRBD2 matches at 15 bases. Germline lookup yields CDR1 SGDLS and CDR2 YYNGEE. V dropped 4 bases and J dropped 7; count of bases not matched to a gene: 8. The CDR3 runs 16 residues.